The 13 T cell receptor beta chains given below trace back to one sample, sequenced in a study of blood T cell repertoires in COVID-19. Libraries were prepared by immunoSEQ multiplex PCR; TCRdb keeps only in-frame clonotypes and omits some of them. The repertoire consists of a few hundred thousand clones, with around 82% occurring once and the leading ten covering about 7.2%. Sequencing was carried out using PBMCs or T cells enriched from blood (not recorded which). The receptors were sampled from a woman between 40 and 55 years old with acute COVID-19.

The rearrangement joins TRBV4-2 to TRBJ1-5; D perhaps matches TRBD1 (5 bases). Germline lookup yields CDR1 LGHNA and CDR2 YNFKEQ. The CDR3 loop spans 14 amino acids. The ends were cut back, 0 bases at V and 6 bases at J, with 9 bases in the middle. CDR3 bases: TGTGCCAGCAGCCAAGATCTAGGGGCTCAGCCCCAGCATTTT. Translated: CASSQDLGAQPQHF.

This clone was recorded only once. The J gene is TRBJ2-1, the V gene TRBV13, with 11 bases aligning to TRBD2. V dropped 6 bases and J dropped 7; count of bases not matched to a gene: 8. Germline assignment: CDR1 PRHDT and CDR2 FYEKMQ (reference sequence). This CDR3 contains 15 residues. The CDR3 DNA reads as TGTGCCAGCAGACGACTAGCGGGAAGGATAAATGAGCAGTTCTTC. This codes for CASRRLAGRINEQFF.

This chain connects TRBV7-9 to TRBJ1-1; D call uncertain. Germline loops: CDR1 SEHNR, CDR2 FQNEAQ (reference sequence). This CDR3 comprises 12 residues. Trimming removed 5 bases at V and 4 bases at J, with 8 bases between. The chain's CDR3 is CASSSESTEAFF. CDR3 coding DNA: TGTGCCAGCAGCAGCGAAAGCACTGAAGCTTTCTTT.

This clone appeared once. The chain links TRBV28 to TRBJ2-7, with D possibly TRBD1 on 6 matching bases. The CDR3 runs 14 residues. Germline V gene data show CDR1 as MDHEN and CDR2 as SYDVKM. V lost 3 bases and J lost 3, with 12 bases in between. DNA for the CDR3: TGTGCCAGCAGTTTGTCACAGGGTAGCTACGAGCAGTACTTC. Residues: CASSLSQGSYEQYF.

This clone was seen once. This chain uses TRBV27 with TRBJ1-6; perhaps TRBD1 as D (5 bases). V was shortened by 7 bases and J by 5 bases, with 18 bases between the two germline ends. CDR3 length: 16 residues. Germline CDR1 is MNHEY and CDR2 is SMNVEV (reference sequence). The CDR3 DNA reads TGTGCCAGCACCCCTATAGGAGGGGCCGATAATTCACCCCTCCACTTT. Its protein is CASTPIGGADNSPLHF.

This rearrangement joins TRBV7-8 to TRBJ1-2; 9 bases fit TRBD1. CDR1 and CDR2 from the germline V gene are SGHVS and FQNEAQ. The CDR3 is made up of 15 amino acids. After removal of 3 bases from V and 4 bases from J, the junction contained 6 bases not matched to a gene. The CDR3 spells CASSLTRTGVYGYTF. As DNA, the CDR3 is TGTGCCAGCAGCTTGACCCGGACAGGGGTCTATGGCTACACCTTC.

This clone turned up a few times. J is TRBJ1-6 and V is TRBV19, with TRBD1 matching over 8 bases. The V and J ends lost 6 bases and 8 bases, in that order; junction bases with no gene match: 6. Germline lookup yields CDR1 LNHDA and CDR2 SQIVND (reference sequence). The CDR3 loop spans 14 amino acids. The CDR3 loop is CASRGGQGDSPLHF. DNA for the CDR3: TGTGCCAGTAGAGGAGGACAGGGAGATTCACCCCTCCACTTT.

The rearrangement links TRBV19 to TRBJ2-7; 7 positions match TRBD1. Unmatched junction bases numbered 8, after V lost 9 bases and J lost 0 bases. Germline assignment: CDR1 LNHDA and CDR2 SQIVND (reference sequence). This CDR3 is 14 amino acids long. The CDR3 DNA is TGTGCCAGGACCCGGACAGGATTCTCCTACGAGCAGTACTTC. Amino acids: CARTRTGFSYEQYF.

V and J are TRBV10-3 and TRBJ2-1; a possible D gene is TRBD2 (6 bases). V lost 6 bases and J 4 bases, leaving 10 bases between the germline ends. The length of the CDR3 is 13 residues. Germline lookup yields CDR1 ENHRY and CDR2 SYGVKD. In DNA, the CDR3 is TGTGCCATCAGGGGGACTGATTACAATGAGCAGTTCTTC. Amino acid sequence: CAIRGTDYNEQFF.

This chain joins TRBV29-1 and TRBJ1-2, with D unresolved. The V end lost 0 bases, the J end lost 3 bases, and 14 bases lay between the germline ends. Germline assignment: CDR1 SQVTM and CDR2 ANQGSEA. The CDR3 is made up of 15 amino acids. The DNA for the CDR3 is TGCAGCGTTGAAGACCCCTTCCGAGTCCACTATGGCTACACCTTC. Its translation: CSVEDPFRVHYGYTF.

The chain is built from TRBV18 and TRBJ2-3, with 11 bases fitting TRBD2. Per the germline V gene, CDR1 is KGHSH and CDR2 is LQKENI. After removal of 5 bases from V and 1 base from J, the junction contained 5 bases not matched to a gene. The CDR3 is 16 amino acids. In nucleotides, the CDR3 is TGTGCCAGCTCAACGGCTAGCGGGGGGCGCACAGATACGCAGTATTTT. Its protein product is CASSTASGGRTDTQYF. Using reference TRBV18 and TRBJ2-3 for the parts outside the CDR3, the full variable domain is NAGVMQNPRHLVRRRGQEARLRCSPMKGHSHVYWYRQLPEEGLKFMVYLQKENIIDESGMPKERFSAEFPKEGPSILRIQQVVRGDSAAYFCASSTASGGRTDTQYFGPGTRLTVL.

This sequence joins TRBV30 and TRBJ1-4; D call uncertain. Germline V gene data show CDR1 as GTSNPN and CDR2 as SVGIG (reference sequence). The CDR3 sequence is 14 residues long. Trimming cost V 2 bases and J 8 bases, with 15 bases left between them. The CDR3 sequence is CAWSPGILGEKLFF. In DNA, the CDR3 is TGTGCCTGGAGTCCCGGGATCTTAGGGGAAAAACTGTTTTTT.

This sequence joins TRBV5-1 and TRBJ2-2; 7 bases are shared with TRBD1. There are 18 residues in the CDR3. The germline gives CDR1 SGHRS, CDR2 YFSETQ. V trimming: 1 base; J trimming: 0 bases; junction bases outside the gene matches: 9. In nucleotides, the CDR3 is TGCGCCAGCAGCTTGCGCTCCTGGACAGGATCGAACACCGGGGAGCTGTTTTTT. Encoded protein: CASSLRSWTGSNTGELFF.